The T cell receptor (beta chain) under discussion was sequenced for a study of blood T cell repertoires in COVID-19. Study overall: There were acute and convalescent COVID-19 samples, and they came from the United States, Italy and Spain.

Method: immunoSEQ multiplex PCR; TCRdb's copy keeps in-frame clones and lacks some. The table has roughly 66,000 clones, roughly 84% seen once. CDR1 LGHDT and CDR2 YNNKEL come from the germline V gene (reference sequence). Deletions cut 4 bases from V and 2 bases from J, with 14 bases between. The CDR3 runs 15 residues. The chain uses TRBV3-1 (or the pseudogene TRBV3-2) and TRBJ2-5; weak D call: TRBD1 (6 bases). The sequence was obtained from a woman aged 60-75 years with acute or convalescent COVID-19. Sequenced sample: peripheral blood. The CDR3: CASSPGQLPQETQYF. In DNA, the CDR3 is TGTGCCAGCAGCCCCGGACAGCTTCCACAAGAGACCCAGTACTTC.